The 14 T cell receptor beta chains below come from one sample, sequenced in a study of long-term antiretroviral therapy in people with HIV (dated by TCRdb to the early 2020s). The immunoSEQ hsTCRB v3.0 assay was used at survey level resolution to sequence the TRB variable region. In its TCRdb copy, this immuneACCESS table keeps in-frame sequences only and misses some clones. Where compared with another copy, unresolved V genes explain less than half of these, and the others have no known cause. Within this sample are under 20,000 clones, with around 86% of them counted one time only. The ten top clones hold more than 9% of the sample. Material: unsorted PBMCs, obtained 0.5 years after starting antiretroviral therapy. The source of these receptors is a man aged 35 to 55 with HIV.

In this sample, this clone turned up once. V usage is TRBV7-9 and J usage is TRBJ1-1, with D tentatively TRBD1 (6 bases). Deletions cut 7 bases from V and 6 bases from J, with 15 bases between. The CDR3 is 13 residues long. Germline V gene data show CDR1 as SEHNR and CDR2 as FQNEAQ (reference sequence). In nucleotides, the CDR3 is TGTGCCAGCAACCTACAGGGAGGCGCTGAAGCTTTCTTT. Translating it yields CASNLQGGAEAFF.

The chain is built from TRBV5-5 and TRBJ2-7; D is unresolved. This CDR3 has 14 amino acids. Germline-derived CDR1 and CDR2 are SGHKS and YYEKEE (reference sequence). V lost 0 bases to trimming and J lost 2 bases, with 9 bases between them. Written as DNA, the CDR3 is TGTGCCAGCAGCTTGGGAGCTGGGACCTACGAGCAGTACTTC. Translated, it gives CASSLGAGTYEQYF.

V is TRBV11-1 and J is TRBJ2-7; D might be TRBD2 (6 bases). The V end was cut by 3 bases, the J end by 0 bases, with 9 bases between. The CDR3 runs 14 residues. Germline V gene sequence: CDR1 SGHAT, CDR2 FQDESV (reference sequence). This chain's CDR3 is CASSFGRGSYEQYF. The CDR3 DNA reads TGTGCCAGCAGCTTCGGGCGGGGCTCCTACGAGCAGTACTTC.

The gene calls are TRBV28 and TRBJ2-3; 7 bases are shared with TRBD2. The CDR3 sequence is 11 residues long. CDR1 is MDHEN, CDR2 SYDVKM, per germline. J lost 8 bases, V lost 7 bases, and 3 bases had no gene match. The CDR3 region is CASNGEGTQYF. The DNA for the CDR3 is TGTGCCAGCAACGGGGAGGGTACGCAGTATTTT.

The V call is TRBV11-2, the J call TRBJ2-5; 12 bases are a match to TRBD2. J was trimmed by 5 bases and V by 4 bases; bases with no gene match: 11. This CDR3 is 17 amino acids long. Germline V CDR1 and CDR2: SGHAT, FQNNGV. As DNA, the CDR3 is TGTGCCAGCAGCTCACAGCCGACTAGCGGGGGTAGGGAGACCCAGTACTTC. Amino acids: CASSSQPTSGGRETQYF.

This clone turned up a few times. The chain employs TRBV9 and TRBJ1-2; D is possibly TRBD1 (5 bases). V lost 0 bases, J lost 8 bases, and 14 bases lay in between. This CDR3 has 14 residues. Germline loops: CDR1 SGDLS, CDR2 YYNGEE. The CDR3 nucleotides read TGTGCCAGCAGCGTAGACCCAGGGTTGGACGGCTACACCTTC. Encoded protein: CASSVDPGLDGYTF.

The sample holds a few counts of this clone. CDR3 sequence: CASSGRDTSYEQYF. In DNA form, the CDR3 reads TGTGCCAGCAGCGGCCGGGACACATCTTACGAGCAGTACTTC. The rearrangement joins TRBV5-6 to TRBJ2-7; D might be TRBD1 (6 bases). The CDR3 totals 14 residues. CDR1 and CDR2 (germline): SGHDT, YYEEEE. The V gene lost 4 bases and the J gene lost 4 bases, with 15 bases spanning the gap.

This clone has only one observation. The chain is built from TRBV11-2 and TRBJ2-7; D tentatively reads TRBD1 or TRBD2 (6 bases each). The CDR3 sequence is 17 residues long. V dropped 0 bases and J dropped 6 bases, with 21 bases sitting between them. Germline lookup yields CDR1 SGHAT and CDR2 FQNNGV. The CDR3 is CASSLEGGGLFISEQYF. The CDR3, as DNA: TGTGCCAGCAGCTTAGAAGGGGGAGGTCTGTTCATCTCCGAGCAGTACTTC.

The chain recombines TRBV6-5 with TRBJ2-5, with 10 bases aligning to TRBD2. Germline assignment: CDR1 MNHEY and CDR2 SVGAGI. This CDR3 region has 13 residues. V shed 7 bases and J 4 bases; nucleotides not matched to a gene: 3. As DNA, the CDR3 is TGTGCCAGCAAGCGGGGGGGCACAGAGACCCAGTACTTC. Protein: CASKRGGTETQYF.

The rearrangement links TRBV2 to TRBJ2-5; possible D gene TRBD1, 6 bases. The CDR3 is 12 amino acids. CDR1 and CDR2 (germline): SNHLY, FYNNEI. Trimming stripped 8 bases from V and 0 bases from J, with 7 bases between. The DNA for the CDR3 is TGTGCCAGCCAGGGGTACCAAGAGACCCAGTACTTC. It encodes CASQGYQETQYF.

The chain employs TRBV6-5 and TRBJ2-1; 11 bases map to TRBD1. This CDR3 has 16 residues. Germline CDR1 is MNHEY and CDR2 is SVGAGI. The junction had 4 bases not matched to a gene; V was cut back by 4 bases and J by 2 bases. The chain's CDR3 is CASSLGTGGPYNEQFF. The CDR3 DNA is TGTGCCAGCAGTTTAGGGACAGGGGGTCCCTACAATGAGCAGTTCTTC.

This clone was found once. V usage is TRBV6-6 and J usage is TRBJ1-1; D unclear. V lost 4 bases and J 1 base, leaving 7 bases between the germline ends. This CDR3 is built from 13 residues. Germline V gene lookup returns CDR1 MNHNY and CDR2 SVGAGI (reference sequence). Here the CDR3 reads CASSSRENTEAFF. Here the CDR3 DNA reads TGTGCCAGCAGTTCCAGAGAGAACACTGAAGCTTTCTTT.

This clone was seen only a few times. The rearrangement joins TRBV19 to TRBJ1-1; D gene unclear. This CDR3 region has 14 residues. Germline V gene lookup returns CDR1 LNHDA and CDR2 SQIVND (reference sequence). V dropped 6 bases and J dropped 5 bases, with 16 bases sitting between them. In DNA form, the CDR3 reads TGTGCCAGTAGCTTAGTGGCTGGGGAAACTGAAGCTTTCTTT. This translates into CASSLVAGETEAFF.

The chain joins TRBV6-5 to TRBJ1-2; D is undetermined. Germline V lookup: CDR1 MNHEY, CDR2 SVGAGI. V lost 6 bases, J lost 4 bases, and 12 bases lay in between. The CDR3 runs 13 residues. CDR3 in amino acids: CASRPPAAYGYTF. The CDR3 nucleotides read TGTGCCAGCAGGCCGCCGGCCGCCTATGGCTACACCTTC.